This T cell receptor (beta chain) was profiled in a study of CD8+CD57+ T cells in acquired aplastic anemia. This CDR3 has 14 residues. V was cut by 2 bases and J by 3 bases, with 11 bases left in between. Germline V gene data show CDR1 as SGHRS and CDR2 as YFSETQ. CDR3 and TCR beta VDJ profiling relied on genomic DNA as the template. MiXCR, run by TCRdb on the reads, gives a single entry per CDR3 protein. The top ten clones hold roughly 30% of a sample with approximately 98,000 distinct CDR3 sequences, under 60% of them seen once. V is TRBV5-1 and J is TRBJ1-1; a weak D match, TRBD1 (6 bases). The receptor's source is a human donor in good health, serving as a control. The specimen was sorted CD4+, CD8+, or CD8+CD57+ T cells (not recorded which) from PBMCs. The DNA for the CDR3 is TGCGCCAGCAGCTTTGGACAGTCGGACACTGAAGCTTTCTTT. It codes for CASSFGQSDTEAFF.